The present TCR beta chain was sequenced within a study of OX40 agonist ivuxolimab in advanced cancers. CDR3 size: 15 residues. V gave up 3 bases and J gave up 4 bases; unmatched junction bases: 4. CDR1 and CDR2 from the germline V gene are MRHNA and SNTAGT. The method was immunoSEQ multiplex PCR; TCRdb's version includes in-frame clones alone and lacks a portion of them. The repertoire consists of approximately 49,000 clones, with around 84% occurring once and the leading ten covering about a fifth. The TCR sequence derives from an adult with an advanced solid tumor such as melanoma, head and neck, liver or kidney cancer. This chain uses TRBV6-4 with TRBJ2-1, with TRBD2 matching 9 bases. The sample consisted of CD4+ or CD8+ T cells sorted from blood, taken in a trial of the OX40 agonist ivuxolimab. The CDR3 reads CASSDESGGYNEQFF. CDR3 bases: TGTGCCAGCAGTGATGAAAGCGGGGGGTACAATGAGCAGTTCTTC.